Shown below are 8 T cell receptor beta chains from a single sample sequenced in a study of Graves' ophthalmopathy and Graves' hyperthyroidism. Researchers took RNA transcripts and amplified TCR beta CDR3 regions from them. The first round was an RT-PCR with HTBI primers, and the second round was a multiplex PCR. TCRdb re-called the multiplex PCR reads with MiXCR, one entry per CDR3 protein. The sample comprises roughly 610,000 distinct CDR3 sequences, approximately 21% of which are singletons, and around 6.9% rests with the top ten. The specimen was peripheral blood. These receptors were obtained from a woman aged 18-29 years with stable Graves' hyperthyroidism. Some clones in this sample may be carry-over from other donors' samples.

This clonotype came up a few times. The rearrangement links TRBV29-1 to TRBJ1-5, with TRBD1 identical over 8 bases. Per germline, CDR1 SQVTM and CDR2 ANQGSEA. V lost 6 bases and J lost 4; bases outside the gene matches: 2. The CDR3 runs 12 residues. This CDR3 reads CSVGQENQPQHF. The DNA for the CDR3 is TGCAGCGTGGGACAGGAAAATCAGCCCCAGCATTTT.

This clonotype was found many times. The chain is built from TRBV7-8 and TRBJ2-7, with D unresolved. Germline V gives CDR1 SGHVS, CDR2 FQNEAQ. The CDR3 consists of 13 residues. Trimming shortened V by 1 base and J by 4 bases, and 8 bases separated the two germline ends. The CDR3 DNA is TGTGCCAGCAGCTTAGGATCTTATTACGAGCAGTACTTC. It codes for CASSLGSYYEQYF.

This clonotype was detected many times. V usage is TRBV12-3 or TRBV12-4 and J usage is TRBJ1-3, with TRBD1 as a possible D gene (6 bases). The CDR3 is 15 residues long. Trimming stripped 2 bases from V and 4 bases from J, with 12 bases between. The CDR3 DNA reads as TGTGCCAGCAGTTTATCCCGGCAGGGGGGAAACACCATATATTTT. Residues: CASSLSRQGGNTIYF.

The CDR3 loop is CASSSWTRSNTEAFF. The CDR3 coding sequence is TGTGCCAGCAGCTCTTGGACACGTTCGAACACTGAAGCTTTCTTT. The J gene is TRBJ1-1, the V gene TRBV3-1, with a weak D call TRBD1 (5 bases). Germline V lookup: CDR1 LGHDT, CDR2 YNNKEL (reference sequence). CDR3 length equals 15 residues. The V end lost 5 bases, the J end lost 1 base, and 14 bases lay between the germline ends. Combining the CDR3 with reference TRBV3-1 and TRBJ1-1 gives the whole variable domain DTAVSQTPKYLVTQMGNDKSIKCEQNLGHDTMYWYKQDSKKFLKIMFSYNNKELIINETVPNRFSPKSPDKAHLNLHINSLELGDSAVYFCASSSWTRSNTEAFFGQGTRLTVV.

This clonotype was observed a handful of times. The chain has TRBV6-5 and TRBJ1-1; unclear D gene. The length of the CDR3 is 14 residues. The germline CDR1 and CDR2 sequences are MNHEY and SVGAGI. The V end was cut by 2 bases, the J end by 1 base, with 8 bases between. This CDR3 is CASSYESANTEAFF. CDR3 nucleotide sequence: TGTGCCAGCAGTTACGAGTCTGCGAACACTGAAGCTTTCTTT.

The chain carries TRBV6-1 and TRBJ1-5; D unclear. The CDR3 runs 16 residues. Trimming removed 0 bases from V and 0 bases from J, with 9 bases in between. The germline CDR1 and CDR2 sequences are MNHNS and SASEGT. Here the CDR3 reads CASSEAYGYSNQPQHF. CDR3 sequence (DNA): TGTGCCAGCAGTGAAGCATACGGGTATAGCAATCAGCCCCAGCATTTT.

This clonotype was counted ten times or more. The CDR3 region has the DNA TGTGCCAGCACCGGGACTAGCGCGAACACCGGGGAGCTGTTTTTT. Translating it yields CASTGTSANTGELFF. This chain uses TRBV2 with TRBJ2-2; 10 nucleotides match TRBD2. In germline, CDR1 is SNHLY, CDR2 FYNNEI. Trimming at V came to 7 bases and at J to 0 bases, leaving 2 bases not matched to a gene. This CDR3 has 15 residues.

The sample holds many counts of this clonotype. A read error may account for a junction end that differs from germline. The genes are TRBV6-5 and TRBJ1-2; TRBD1 aligns across 9 bases. The germline gives CDR1 MNHEY, CDR2 SVGAGI. This CDR3 has 14 residues. For the CDR3, the DNA is TGTGCCAGCACCATAGGGACAGGGCTTAATGGCTGCACCTTC. This codes for CASTIGTGLNGCTF.